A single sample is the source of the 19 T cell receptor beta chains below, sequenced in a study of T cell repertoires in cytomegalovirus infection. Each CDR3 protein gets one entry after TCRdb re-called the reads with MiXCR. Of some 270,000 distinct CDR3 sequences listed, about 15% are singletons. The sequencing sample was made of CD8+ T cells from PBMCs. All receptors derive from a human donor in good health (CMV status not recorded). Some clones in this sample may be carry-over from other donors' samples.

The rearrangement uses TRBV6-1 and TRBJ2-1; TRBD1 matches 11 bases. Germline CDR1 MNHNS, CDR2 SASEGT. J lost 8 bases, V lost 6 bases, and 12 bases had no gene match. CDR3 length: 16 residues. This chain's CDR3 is CASSLTDRGRSYEQFF. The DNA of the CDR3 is TGTGCCAGCAGCCTAACGGACAGGGGGCGCAGCTATGAGCAGTTCTTC.

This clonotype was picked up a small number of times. The CDR3 here is CASRPRDSNTGELFF. In DNA, the CDR3 is TGTGCCAGCAGACCCAGGGACAGTAACACCGGGGAGCTGTTTTTT. The V gene is TRBV2, the J gene TRBJ2-2, with 7 bases identical to TRBD1. In germline, CDR1 is SNHLY, CDR2 FYNNEI. V shed 6 bases and J 2 bases; nucleotides not matched to a gene: 6. This CDR3 has 15 amino acids. Full variable domain (rest looked up from reference TRBV2 and TRBJ2-2): EPEVTQTPSHQVTQMGQEVILRCVPISNHLYFYWYRQILGQKVEFLVSFYNNEISEKSEIFDDQFSVERPDGSNFTLKIRSTKLEDSAMYFCASRPRDSNTGELFFGEGSRLTVL.

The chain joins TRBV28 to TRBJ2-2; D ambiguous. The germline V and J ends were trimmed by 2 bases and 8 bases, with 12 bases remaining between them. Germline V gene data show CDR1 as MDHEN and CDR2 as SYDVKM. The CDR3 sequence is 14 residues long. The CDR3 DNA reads TGTGCCAGCAGTTTAAGGCCCCCTGGGGGGGAGCTGTTTTTT. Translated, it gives CASSLRPPGGELFF.

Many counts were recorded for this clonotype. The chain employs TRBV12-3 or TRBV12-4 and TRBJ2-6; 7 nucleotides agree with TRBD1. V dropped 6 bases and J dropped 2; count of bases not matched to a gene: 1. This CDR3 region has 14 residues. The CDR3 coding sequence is TGTGCCAGCAGAGACAGGGCTGGGGCCAACGTCCTGACTTTC. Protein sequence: CASRDRAGANVLTF.

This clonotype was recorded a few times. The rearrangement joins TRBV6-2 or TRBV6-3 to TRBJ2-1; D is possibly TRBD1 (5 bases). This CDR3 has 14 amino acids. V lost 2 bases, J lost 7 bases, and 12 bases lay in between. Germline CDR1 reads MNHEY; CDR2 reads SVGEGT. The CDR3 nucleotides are TGTGCCAGCAGTTACCCCCAGGACAATAATGAGCAGTTCTTC. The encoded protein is CASSYPQDNNEQFF.

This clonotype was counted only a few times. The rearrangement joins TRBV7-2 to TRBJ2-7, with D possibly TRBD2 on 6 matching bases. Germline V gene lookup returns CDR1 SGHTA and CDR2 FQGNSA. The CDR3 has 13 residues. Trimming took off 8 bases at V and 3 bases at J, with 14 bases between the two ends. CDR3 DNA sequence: TGTGCCAGCGCCCCGGCGGGGTTCTACGAGCAGTACTTC. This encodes CASAPAGFYEQYF. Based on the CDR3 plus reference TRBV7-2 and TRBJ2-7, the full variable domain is GAGVSQSPSNKVTEKGKDVELRCDPISGHTALYWYRQSLGQGLEFLIYFQGNSAPDKSGLPSDRFSAERTGGSVSTLTIQRTQQEDSAVYLCASAPAGFYEQYFGPGTRLTVT.

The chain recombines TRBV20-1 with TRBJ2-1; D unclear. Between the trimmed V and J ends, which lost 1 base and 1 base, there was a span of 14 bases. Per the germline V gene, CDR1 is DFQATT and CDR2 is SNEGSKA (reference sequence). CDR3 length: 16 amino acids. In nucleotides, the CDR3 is TGCAGTGCTAGAGTCTCGACACAGTATTCCTACAATGAGCAGTTCTTC. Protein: CSARVSTQYSYNEQFF.

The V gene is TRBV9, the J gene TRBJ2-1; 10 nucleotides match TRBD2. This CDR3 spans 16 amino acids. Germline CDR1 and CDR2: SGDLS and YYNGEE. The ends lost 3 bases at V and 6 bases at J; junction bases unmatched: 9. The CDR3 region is CASSAPRTSGINEQFF. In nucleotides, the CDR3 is TGTGCCAGCAGCGCGCCTCGGACTAGCGGTATCAATGAGCAGTTCTTC.

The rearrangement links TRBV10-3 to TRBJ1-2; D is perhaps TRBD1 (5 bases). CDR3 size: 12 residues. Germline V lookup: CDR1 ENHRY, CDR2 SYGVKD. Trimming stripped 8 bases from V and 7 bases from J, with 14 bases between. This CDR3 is CAIRDLMRGYTF. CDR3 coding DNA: TGTGCCATCCGGGACCTAATGCGTGGCTACACCTTC.

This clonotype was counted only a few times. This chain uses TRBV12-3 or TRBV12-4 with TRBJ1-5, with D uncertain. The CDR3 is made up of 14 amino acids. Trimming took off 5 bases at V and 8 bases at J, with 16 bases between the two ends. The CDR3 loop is CASSTLSVLEPQHF. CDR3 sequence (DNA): TGTGCCAGCAGTACCCTGTCAGTGTTGGAGCCCCAGCATTTT.

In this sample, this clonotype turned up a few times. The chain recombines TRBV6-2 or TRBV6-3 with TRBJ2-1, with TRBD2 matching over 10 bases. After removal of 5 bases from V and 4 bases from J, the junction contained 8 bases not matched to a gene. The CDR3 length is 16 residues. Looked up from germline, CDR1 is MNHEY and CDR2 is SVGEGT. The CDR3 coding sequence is TGTGCCAGCAGTCTGACCTTGACTAGCGGGTACAATGAGCAGTTCTTC. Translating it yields CASSLTLTSGYNEQFF.

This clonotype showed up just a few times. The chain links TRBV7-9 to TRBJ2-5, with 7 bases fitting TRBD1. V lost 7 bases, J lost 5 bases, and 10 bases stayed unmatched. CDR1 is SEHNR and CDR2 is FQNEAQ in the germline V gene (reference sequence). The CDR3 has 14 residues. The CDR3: CASNPKQGMETQYF. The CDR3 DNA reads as TGTGCCAGCAACCCTAAACAGGGGATGGAGACCCAGTACTTC.

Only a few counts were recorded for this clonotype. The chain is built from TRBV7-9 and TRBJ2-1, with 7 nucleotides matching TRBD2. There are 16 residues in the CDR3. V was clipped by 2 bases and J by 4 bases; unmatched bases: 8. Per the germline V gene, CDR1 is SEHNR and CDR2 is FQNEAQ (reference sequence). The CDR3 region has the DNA TGTGCCAGCAGCTTAAGTACGGGGGGACCGTACAATGAGCAGTTCTTC. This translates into CASSLSTGGPYNEQFF.

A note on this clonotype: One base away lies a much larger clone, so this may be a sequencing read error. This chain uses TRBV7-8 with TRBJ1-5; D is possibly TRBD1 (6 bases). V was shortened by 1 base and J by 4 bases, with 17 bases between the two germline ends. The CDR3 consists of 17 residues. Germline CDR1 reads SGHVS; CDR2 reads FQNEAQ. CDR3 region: CASSLDSTGMLNQPQHF. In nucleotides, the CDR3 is TGTGCCAGCAGCTTAGATTCGACAGGAATGTTGAATCAGCCCCAGCATTTT.

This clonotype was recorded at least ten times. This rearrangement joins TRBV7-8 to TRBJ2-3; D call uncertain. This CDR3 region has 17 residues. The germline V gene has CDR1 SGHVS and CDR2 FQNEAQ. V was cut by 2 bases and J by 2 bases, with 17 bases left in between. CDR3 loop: CASSLYAWSHSTDTQYF. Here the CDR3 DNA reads TGTGCCAGCAGCTTATACGCATGGTCACACTCCACAGATACGCAGTATTTT.

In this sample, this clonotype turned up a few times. CDR3 amino acids: CASSQEDWGALYGYTF. For the CDR3, the DNA is TGTGCCAGCAGCCAAGAGGATTGGGGGGCCCTCTATGGCTACACCTTC. The chain uses TRBV3-1 and TRBJ1-2; D possibly corresponds to TRBD1 (6 bases). The CDR3 spans 16 residues. Germline V gene sequence: CDR1 LGHDT, CDR2 YNNKEL (reference sequence). The V gene lost 0 bases and the J gene lost 4 bases, with 15 bases spanning the gap.

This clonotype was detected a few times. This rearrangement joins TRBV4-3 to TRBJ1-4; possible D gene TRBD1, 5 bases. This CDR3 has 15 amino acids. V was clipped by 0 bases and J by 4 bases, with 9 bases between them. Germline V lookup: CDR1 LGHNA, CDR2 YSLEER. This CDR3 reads CASSQDGTHNEKLFF. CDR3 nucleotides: TGCGCCAGCAGCCAAGACGGGACCCATAATGAAAAACTGTTTTTT.

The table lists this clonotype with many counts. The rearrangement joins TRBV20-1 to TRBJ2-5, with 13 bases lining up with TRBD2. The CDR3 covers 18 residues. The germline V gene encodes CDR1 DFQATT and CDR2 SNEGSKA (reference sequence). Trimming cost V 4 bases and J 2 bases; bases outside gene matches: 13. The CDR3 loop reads CSAKEPRGLAGSQETQYF. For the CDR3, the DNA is TGCAGTGCTAAAGAACCCAGGGGACTAGCGGGATCGCAAGAGACCCAGTACTTC.

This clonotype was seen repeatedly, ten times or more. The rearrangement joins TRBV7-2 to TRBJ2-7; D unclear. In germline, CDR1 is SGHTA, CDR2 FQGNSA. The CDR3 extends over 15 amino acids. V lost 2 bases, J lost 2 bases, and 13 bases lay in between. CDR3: CASSLFWSVAYEQYF. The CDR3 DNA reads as TGTGCCAGCAGCTTATTCTGGAGCGTCGCCTACGAGCAGTACTTC.